Sequencing of this TCR beta chain was carried out in a study of CD8+ T cells in alopecia areata (dated by TCRdb to 2017 to 2018). Concerning the study at large: Treated patients were enrolled in an open-label pilot trial of oral tofacitinib at 5 to 10 mg twice daily for moderate-to-severe alopecia areata. Clonality in the scalp was compared among normal scalp (n=4), patchy alopecia areata scalp (n=8), and alopecia totalis/universalis scalp (n=8). Human TCRbeta sequencing covered scalp tissue and sorted CD4+ and CD8+ peripheral blood T cells from patchy and totalis/universalis alopecia areata patients and healthy controls. Patients stayed on tofacitinib for 6 to 18 months and then had 6 months of follow-up off drug so that delayed response and recurrence could be assessed. The study used high-throughput TCRbeta sequencing to examine T cell clonal expansion in alopecia areata, in both the C3H/HeJ mouse model and human patients. RNA was extracted with the PAXgene miRNA kit for fixed scalp, the miRNeasy kit for PBMCs, and the RNeasy kit for mouse skin. The SALT score, which quantifies the percentage of affected scalp surface area, was used to measure disease severity in treated patients. Tofacitinib-treated patients had biopsies at baseline and at 4 and 24 weeks of treatment, with a later scalp biopsy in several patients. Amplification of TCRbeta CDR3 regions was done by immunoSEQ multiplex PCR using 35 Vbeta forward primers and 13 Jbeta reverse primers. What the study reported, not specific to this receptor: Unlike mouse skin, where gammadelta T cells dominate, normal human skin contains resident alphabeta T cells that get sequenced too, which complicates analysis of the scalp TCR repertoire. Compared with normal scalp, lesional scalp had higher clonality and more expanded CD8+ clones, particularly in alopecia totalis/universalis, a pattern that suggests antigenic drive. Scalp clonality and the number of expanded CD8+ clones among the top 100 scalp clones were significantly decreased by tofacitinib. Many expanded lesional clones were found to persist in scalp and blood during tofacitinib treatment, and relapse after treatment cessation may be partly explained by this persistence. Shared TCR sequences between patients were less evident than in mice, which may be partly attributable to HLA diversity in the patient population. The treated cohort was small, with a single nonresponder, so links between baseline CD8+ expansion and response need larger studies.

The intended sense of this specimen's treatment or condition label: oral pan-JAK inhibitor, 5-10 mg twice daily. Peripheral blood and lesional scalp punch biopsies were obtained from patients with alopecia areata. PBMCs were separated by density centrifugation and stained for CD3, CD4 and CD8, after which CD4+ and CD8+ T cells were sorted on a FACSAria. Libraries were built with the immunoSEQ multiplex PCR assay. RNA was extracted from all samples and reverse transcribed into cDNA, which served as template for TCR sequencing. SuperScript III was used for first-strand cDNA synthesis, primed with a 2:1 mix of oligo-dT and random hexamers. A synthetic immune receptor repertoire was used to assess amplification bias, and residual bias was removed computationally. Per the authors' processing: Raw reads were preprocessed for error removal, and CDR3 was defined according to IMGT conventions as running from the conserved cysteine to phenylalanine. To get clonality, Shannon entropy was normalized by log2 of the number of productive unique TCRs and the result was subtracted from 1. Scalp TCRbeta sequences were cross-referenced with sorted blood CD4 and CD8 repertoires so that the CD4 or CD8 identity of scalp clones could be inferred. TCRdb re-hosts the immuneACCESS table, in-frame sequences only. Its copies lack some clones; in the studies checked, an unresolved V gene accounts for under half of them, and the cause for the rest is not known. Clone size and V and J calls were adopted from that table, with D and trimming inferred from the DNA. For this sample the table gives 150,000 to 200,000 clones, of which 50% to 75% were detected only once. In total, the top ten clones hold 16% of the sample.

The V and J ends are trimmed by 4 bases and 11 bases, leaving 19 bases between them. The germline V gene supplies CDR1 SGDLS and CDR2 YYNGEE. The CDR3 runs 15 residues from the cysteine to the phenylalanine. Only the CDR3 part of the read is kept: 45 bases, read in frame from the first base. A note on this clone: The antigen it recognizes is unknown. Within one base of it there is no much larger clone, and no base qualities were kept.

The chain is encoded by TRBV9 joined to TRBJ1-6; the D gene is perhaps TRBD1, from 6 matching bases. This sequence originates from a human donor with alopecia areata. The sequencing used CD4+ T cells sorted from blood, collected around week 55, from a patient treated with tofacitinib. The CDR3 reads as follows: CASSPMPGAGPPLHF. At the DNA level, the sequence is TGTGCCAGCAGCCCCATGCCAGGGGCGGGTCCACCCCTCCACTTT.